The rows below give T cell receptor beta chains drawn from one sample of a study of T cells in Graves' hyperthyroidism and ophthalmopathy. TCRdb re-called the multiplex PCR reads through MiXCR, storing one row per CDR3 protein. The repertoire holds about half a million distinct CDR3 sequences, with less than 25% as singletons. Sequenced sample: blood. The receptors derive from a man in his late teens or twenties with Graves' hyperthyroidism. CDR3s include the opening cysteine and the closing phenylalanine or tryptophan. Each record gives: D gene, J gene, clone size, V gene, CDR3 protein, CDR3 DNA. The D gene is left open where the match is weak. Clone size appears in some rows only: once, few, many, or a class for an expanded clone.

D gene: TRBD2; J gene: TRBJ2-7; clone size: NA; V gene: TRBV27; CDR3 protein: CASSLRAGIEQYF; CDR3 DNA: TGTGCCAGCAGTTTACGAGCGGGGATCGAGCAGTACTTC
D gene: TRBD1; J gene: TRBJ2-5; clone size: many; V gene: TRBV28; CDR3 protein: CASRETGETQYF; CDR3 DNA: TGTGCCAGCAGGGAGACAGGGGAGACCCAGTACTTC
D gene: NA; J gene: TRBJ2-5; clone size: once; V gene: TRBV29-1; CDR3 protein: CSVEAPPRRGGKETQYF; CDR3 DNA: TGCAGCGTTGAAGCTCCGCCACGTCGGGGCGGGAAAGAGACCCAGTACTTC
D gene: NA; J gene: TRBJ2-5; clone size: few; V gene: TRBV11-2; CDR3 protein: CASSAGQGQETQYF; CDR3 DNA: TGTGCCAGCAGCGCGGGACAAGGGCAAGAGACCCAGTACTTC
D gene: TRBD1; J gene: TRBJ2-5; clone size: many; V gene: TRBV6-5; CDR3 protein: CASSPDRVRETQYF; CDR3 DNA: TGTGCCAGCAGTCCTGACAGGGTACGAGAGACCCAGTACTTC
D gene: NA; J gene: TRBJ1-2; clone size: many; V gene: TRBV28; CDR3 protein: CASPPDSRYYGYTF; CDR3 DNA: TGTGCCAGCCCGCCGGACAGTCGCTACTATGGCTACACCTTC
D gene: NA; J gene: TRBJ2-7; clone size: NA; V gene: TRBV28; CDR3 protein: CASSQGLGAYEQYF; CDR3 DNA: TGTGCCAGCAGCCAGGGACTCGGGGCCTACGAGCAGTACTTC
D gene: NA; J gene: TRBJ2-5; clone size: many; V gene: TRBV7-2; CDR3 protein: CASSLAVGETQYF; CDR3 DNA: TGTGCCAGCAGCTTAGCTGTAGGGGAGACCCAGTACTTC
D gene: TRBD2; J gene: TRBJ2-5; clone size: many; V gene: TRBV28; CDR3 protein: CASSPFGAGIRQETQYF; CDR3 DNA: TGTGCCAGCAGTCCGTTCGGAGCGGGAATCAGACAAGAGACCCAGTACTTC
D gene: TRBD1; J gene: TRBJ1-5; clone size: many; V gene: TRBV28; CDR3 protein: CASSFYPDRERVQPQHF; CDR3 DNA: TGTGCCAGCAGTTTTTACCCAGACAGGGAGCGTGTGCAGCCCCAGCATTTT
D gene: NA; J gene: TRBJ2-4; clone size: many; V gene: TRBV12-3/TRBV12-4; CDR3 protein: CASSFYGGLENIQYF; CDR3 DNA: TGTGCCAGCAGTTTTTACGGGGGCCTCGAAAACATTCAGTACTTC
D gene: TRBD2; J gene: TRBJ2-4; clone size: many; V gene: TRBV12-3/TRBV12-4; CDR3 protein: CASSLGGGRLAKNIKYF; CDR3 DNA: TGTGCCAGCAGTTTGGGAGGAGGCCGACTAGCCAAAAACATTAAGTACTTC
D gene: TRBD1; J gene: TRBJ2-6; clone size: few; V gene: TRBV19; CDR3 protein: CASSLRQGAGANVLTF; CDR3 DNA: TGTGCCAGTAGTCTCAGACAGGGGGCTGGGGCCAACGTCCTGACTTTC
D gene: NA; J gene: TRBJ1-3; clone size: many; V gene: TRBV2; CDR3 protein: CASSEEGGRGNTIYF; CDR3 DNA: TGTGCCAGCAGTGAAGAAGGGGGGCGTGGAAACACCATATATTTT
D gene: NA; J gene: TRBJ2-5; clone size: many; V gene: TRBV28; CDR3 protein: CASSLAIAASQETQYF; CDR3 DNA: TGTGCCAGCAGTTTAGCGATAGCGGCCTCCCAAGAGACCCAGTACTTC
D gene: NA; J gene: TRBJ1-6; clone size: many; V gene: TRBV27; CDR3 protein: CASSPPGGSPLHF; CDR3 DNA: TGTGCCAGCAGTCCCCCCGGTGGCTCACCCCTCCACTTT
D gene: TRBD2; J gene: TRBJ2-7; clone size: few; V gene: TRBV10-2; CDR3 protein: CASSEGGRPREQYF; CDR3 DNA: TGCGCCAGCAGTGAGGGCGGGAGGCCTCGGGAGCAGTACTTC
D gene: NA; J gene: TRBJ1-2; clone size: many; V gene: TRBV19; CDR3 protein: CANSRLLRAAPFYGYTF; CDR3 DNA: TGTGCCAACTCCCGTCTACTGAGAGCCGCCCCGTTCTATGGCTACACCTTC
D gene: NA; J gene: TRBJ2-5; clone size: many; V gene: TRBV12-3/TRBV12-4; CDR3 protein: CASSLGQTETQYF; CDR3 DNA: TGTGCCAGCAGTTTAGGACAGACGGAGACCCAGTACTTC
D gene: NA; J gene: TRBJ1-2; clone size: NA; V gene: TRBV6-2/TRBV6-3; CDR3 protein: CASSYSTTGFYGYTF; CDR3 DNA: TGTGCCAGCAGTTACTCCACGACAGGCTTCTATGGCTACACCTTC
D gene: TRBD2; J gene: TRBJ2-7; clone size: few; V gene: TRBV6-1; CDR3 protein: CASSEATGGHEQYF; CDR3 DNA: TGTGCCAGCAGTGAAGCGACGGGAGGACACGAGCAGTACTTC
D gene: NA; J gene: TRBJ1-1; clone size: many; V gene: TRBV28; CDR3 protein: CASSFGELGGAGEAFF; CDR3 DNA: TGTGCCAGCAGTTTTGGGGAGCTAGGAGGGGCGGGTGAAGCTTTCTTT
D gene: NA; J gene: TRBJ2-7; clone size: few; V gene: TRBV20-1; CDR3 protein: CSARVAGVSYEQYF; CDR3 DNA: TGCAGTGCTAGAGTAGCAGGGGTCTCCTACGAGCAGTACTTC
D gene: NA; J gene: TRBJ1-2; clone size: NA; V gene: TRBV12-3/TRBV12-4; CDR3 protein: CASSIPGTGYGYTF; CDR3 DNA: TGTGCCAGCAGTATACCCGGGACGGGCTATGGCTACACCTTC
D gene: TRBD1; J gene: TRBJ1-1; clone size: many; V gene: TRBV20-1; CDR3 protein: CSAPSPTGKVTEAFF; CDR3 DNA: TGCAGTGCTCCATCCCCGACAGGGAAGGTTACTGAAGCTTTCTTT
D gene: NA; J gene: TRBJ2-5; clone size: many; V gene: TRBV7-9; CDR3 protein: CASSSDPDRHQETQYF; CDR3 DNA: TGTGCCAGCAGCTCGGACCCTGACAGACACCAAGAGACCCAGTACTTC
D gene: NA; J gene: TRBJ2-7; clone size: many; V gene: TRBV6-1; CDR3 protein: CASKSAGRTYEQYF; CDR3 DNA: TGTGCCAGCAAATCGGCAGGGAGAACCTACGAGCAGTACTTC
D gene: NA; J gene: TRBJ1-5; clone size: many; V gene: TRBV12-3/TRBV12-4; CDR3 protein: CASSLQGFQPQHF; CDR3 DNA: TGTGCCAGCAGTTTACAGGGGTTTCAGCCCCAGCATTTT
D gene: TRBD1; J gene: TRBJ2-7; clone size: many; V gene: TRBV28; CDR3 protein: CASGTVFGTDTYEQYF; CDR3 DNA: TGTGCCAGCGGGACAGTATTCGGGACAGATACCTACGAGCAGTACTTC
D gene: NA; J gene: TRBJ1-2; clone size: many; V gene: TRBV7-9; CDR3 protein: CASTMTSGSFYGYTF; CDR3 DNA: TGTGCCAGCACCATGACGTCGGGGTCCTTTTATGGCTACACCTTC
D gene: NA; J gene: TRBJ1-5; clone size: NA; V gene: TRBV4-1; CDR3 protein: CASSQFLISQPQHF; CDR3 DNA: TGCGCCAGCAGCCAGTTTTTAATTTCGCAGCCCCAGCATTTT
D gene: NA; J gene: TRBJ1-6; clone size: many; V gene: TRBV9; CDR3 protein: CASSVDPDSPLHF; CDR3 DNA: TGTGCCAGCAGCGTAGATCCGGATTCACCCCTCCACTTT
D gene: NA; J gene: TRBJ2-5; clone size: many; V gene: TRBV2; CDR3 protein: CASSDVGLLTQYF; CDR3 DNA: TGTGCCAGCAGTGACGTAGGACTCTTAACCCAGTACTTC
D gene: NA; J gene: TRBJ1-1; clone size: many; V gene: TRBV6-6; CDR3 protein: CASSTPSWAEAFF; CDR3 DNA: TGTGCCAGCAGCACACCTTCCTGGGCTGAAGCTTTCTTT
D gene: NA; J gene: TRBJ2-7; clone size: few; V gene: TRBV5-1; CDR3 protein: CASSLASGEHYEQHF; CDR3 DNA: TGCGCCAGCAGCTTGGCCTCAGGGGAACACTACGAGCAGCACTTC
D gene: NA; J gene: TRBJ1-5; clone size: many; V gene: TRBV6-1; CDR3 protein: CASSEGIVQGGGQPQHF; CDR3 DNA: TGTGCCAGCAGTGAAGGGATTGTCCAAGGGGGTGGTCAGCCCCAGCATTTT
D gene: NA; J gene: TRBJ1-3; clone size: NA; V gene: TRBV30; CDR3 protein: CAWSVRGLTGNTIYF; CDR3 DNA: TGTGCCTGGAGTGTACGCGGCCTTACTGGAAACACCATATATTTT
D gene: NA; J gene: TRBJ2-2; clone size: few; V gene: TRBV30; CDR3 protein: CAWKPGLTLAGELFF; CDR3 DNA: TGTGCCTGGAAGCCGGGACTCACGTTGGCCGGGGAGCTGTTTTTT
D gene: TRBD1; J gene: TRBJ2-2; clone size: NA; V gene: TRBV7-3; CDR3 protein: CASRGPPGQTNTGELFF; CDR3 DNA: TGTGCCAGCAGGGGACCTCCGGGACAGACCAACACCGGGGAGCTGTTTTTT
D gene: NA; J gene: TRBJ2-7; clone size: many; V gene: TRBV28; CDR3 protein: CASKRAGSTYEQYF; CDR3 DNA: TGTGCCAGCAAAAGGGCAGGGAGTACCTACGAGCAGTACTTC